The 25 T cell receptor beta chains presented below share a single source sample, sequenced in a study of blood T cell repertoires in COVID-19 (TCRdb year 2020). Receptor libraries were prepared by the immunoSEQ multiplex PCR assay. As stored in TCRdb, this immuneACCESS dataset retains in-frame rearrangements with V and J assigned. A fraction of the clones does not appear; measured against another copy, unresolved V genes explain less than half of the discrepancy, and the remainder lacks a known reason. The sample data list around 60,000 clones, and more than 70% of these were observed just once. About 15% of the sample rests with the top ten. What was sequenced was peripheral blood. These receptors originate from a man aged 55 to 70 with COVID-19, enrolled during active disease.

The chain couples TRBV7-9 to TRBJ2-1; TRBD2 aligns across 13 bases. The V segment lost 4 bases and the J segment 7 bases; nucleotides outside the gene matches: 13. The CDR3 sequence is 18 residues long. Germline V lookup: CDR1 SEHNR, CDR2 FQNEAQ (reference sequence). For the CDR3, the DNA is TGTGCCAGCAGCTCTTGGACTAGCGGGAGATGGATAAGGAATGAGCAGTTCTTC. Amino acid sequence: CASSSWTSGRWIRNEQFF.

The genes are TRBV5-1 and TRBJ2-2; perhaps TRBD2 as D (6 bases). Germline V gene data show CDR1 as SGHRS and CDR2 as YFSETQ. This CDR3 has 14 amino acids. V was clipped by 6 bases and J by 2 bases, with 11 bases between them. The CDR3 loop is CASIQAGNTGELFF. The CDR3 bases are TGCGCCAGCATCCAAGCGGGCAACACCGGGGAGCTGTTTTTT.

The CDR3 nucleotides are TGTGCCAGCAGCGTTAGCGGTTACTCCTACAATGAGCAGTTCTTC. This codes for CASSVSGYSYNEQFF. The J gene is TRBJ2-1, the V gene TRBV9; perhaps TRBD2 as D (6 bases). This CDR3 contains 15 residues. CDR1 is SGDLS and CDR2 is YYNGEE in the germline V gene. With 2 bases removed from V and 0 bases from J, the gap between germline ends came to 9 bases.

The chain joins TRBV29-1 to TRBJ2-1, with no clear D. Trimming cost V 1 base and J 4 bases, with 11 bases left between them. In germline, CDR1 is SQVTM, CDR2 ANQGSEA. The CDR3 is 14 residues long. CDR3 in DNA: TGCAGCGTTGAAGGGCAGGTGAGATACAATGAGCAGTTCTTC. Its protein product is CSVEGQVRYNEQFF.

Only one count was recorded for this clone. The chain couples TRBV7-3 to TRBJ2-1, with 12 nucleotides matching TRBD2. This CDR3 comprises 15 residues. The germline V gene encodes CDR1 SGHTA and CDR2 FQGTGA. V shed 4 bases and J 6 bases; nucleotides not matched to a gene: 4. CDR3 bases: TGTGCCAGCAGCTACGGACTAGCGGGGCTCAATGAGCAGTTCTTC. This gives the protein CASSYGLAGLNEQFF.

In its sample, this clone was seen once. This chain joins TRBV11-2 and TRBJ1-1; TRBD1 matches 7 bases. The V segment lost 1 base and the J segment 2 bases; nucleotides outside the gene matches: 4. This CDR3 region has 15 residues. CDR1 is SGHAT and CDR2 is FQNNGV in the germline V gene. This chain's CDR3 is CASSLVGTVNTEAFF. In nucleotides, the CDR3 is TGTGCCAGCAGCTTAGTAGGGACAGTAAACACTGAAGCTTTCTTT.

The rearrangement uses TRBV23-1 and TRBJ1-3; TRBD1 is a possible D gene (6 bases). TRBV23-1 is an ORF, with its function uncertain. CDR3 size: 13 residues. Trimming stripped 9 bases from V and 2 bases from J, with 11 bases between. The CDR3 loop reads CASPGVPGNTIYF. The CDR3 bases are TGCGCCAGTCCAGGGGTACCTGGAAACACCATATATTTT.

The rearrangement joins TRBV12-2 to TRBJ2-1; TRBD2, as called in the table, went unchecked against the DNA. TRBV12-2 is reported as a pseudogene. This CDR3 contains 17 residues. The CDR3, as DNA: TGTGCAAGTCGCCCCCCGTTGGGGACTACCTTTTACAATGAGCAGTTCTTC. It codes for CASRPPLGTTFYNEQFF.

The chain recombines TRBV19 with TRBJ1-6; perhaps TRBD1 as D (6 bases). Between the trimmed V and J ends, which lost 3 bases and 4 bases, there was a span of 13 bases. The CDR3 is made up of 16 amino acids. Germline loops: CDR1 LNHDA, CDR2 SQIVND (reference sequence). The CDR3 DNA is TGTGCCAGTAGTATGGGGTTTGGACAGTATAATTCACCCCTCCACTTT. The encoded protein is CASSMGFGQYNSPLHF. Full variable domain (missing parts from reference TRBV19 and TRBJ1-6): DGGITQSPKYLFRKEGQNVTLSCEQNLNHDAMYWYRQDPGQGLRLIYYSQIVNDFQKGDIAEGYSVSREKKESFPLTVTSAQKNPTAFYLCASSMGFGQYNSPLHFGNGTRLTVT.

Written as DNA, the CDR3 is TGTGCCAGCAGTTTATACAGGGGCTATTCACCCCTCCACTTT. This translates into CASSLYRGYSPLHF. The chain joins TRBV28 to TRBJ1-6; 7 bases are shared with TRBD1. CDR1 and CDR2 (germline): MDHEN, SYDVKM. The V gene end was trimmed by 1 base and the J gene end by 8 bases; junction bases not matched to a gene: 2. The CDR3 is 14 residues long.

The chain uses TRBV30 and TRBJ1-2; D is ambiguous. The V end lost 3 bases, the J end lost 5 bases, and 10 bases lay between the germline ends. Germline CDR1 reads GTSNPN; CDR2 reads SVGIG (reference sequence). The CDR3 is 12 residues long. Here the CDR3 DNA reads TGTGCCTGGAGCTTTGGCCCTTATGGCTACACCTTC. Protein product: CAWSFGPYGYTF.

This CDR3 reads CASSFDDRDNYGYTF. The CDR3 region has the DNA TGTGCCAGCAGTTTTGACGACAGAGATAACTATGGCTACACCTTC. The J gene is TRBJ1-2, the V gene TRBV28, with D maybe TRBD1 (5 bases). Trimming took 3 bases from V and 1 from J, leaving 12 bases between them. This CDR3 is built from 15 residues. CDR1 and CDR2 (germline): MDHEN, SYDVKM.

The rearrangement uses TRBV5-4 and TRBJ1-3, with a weak D call TRBD1 (6 bases). CDR1 and CDR2 (germline): SGHNT, YYREEE (reference sequence). Trimming stripped 4 bases from V and 4 bases from J, with 18 bases between. CDR3 size: 16 residues. Here the CDR3 reads CASSPSRGAGGNTIYF. The DNA for the CDR3 is TGTGCCAGCAGCCCCTCACGGGGGGCAGGGGGAAACACCATATATTTT.

This chain uses TRBV24-1 with TRBJ1-1, with 8 bases fitting TRBD1. The germline V gene has CDR1 KGHDR and CDR2 SFDVKD. The CDR3 consists of 13 residues. V dropped 9 bases and J dropped 5; count of bases not matched to a gene: 7. CDR3 sequence reads: CATVGRGLTEAFF. The CDR3 DNA follows: TGTGCCACCGTCGGCAGGGGGCTGACTGAAGCTTTCTTT.

The gene calls are TRBV10-3 and TRBJ2-7; 7 bases fit TRBD2. The CDR3 contains 14 residues. CDR1 ENHRY and CDR2 SYGVKD come from the germline V gene. Trimming cost V 8 bases and J 1 base; bases outside gene matches: 8. CDR3 sequence: CAIRGEGRSYEQYF. The CDR3 nucleotides are TGTGCCATCCGAGGGGAGGGACGATCCTACGAGCAGTACTTC.

For the CDR3, the DNA is TGTGCCAGCAGCTGGGGGACAACCAACACCGGGGAGCTGTTTTTT. Amino acids: CASSWGTTNTGELFF. The chain couples TRBV5-6 to TRBJ2-2, with TRBD1 as a possible D gene (6 bases). The CDR3 runs to 15 residues. Germline CDR1 reads SGHDT; CDR2 reads YYEEEE. Trimming stripped 3 bases from V and 2 bases from J, with 11 bases between. The full variable domain, completed using reference TRBV5-6 and TRBJ2-2, is DAGVTQSPTHLIKTRGQQVTLRCSPKSGHDTVSWYQQALGQGPQFIFQYYEEEERQRGNFPDRFSGHQFPNYSSELNVNALLLGDSALYLCASSWGTTNTGELFFGEGSRLTVL.

This clone was seen more than once but under ten times. The genes are TRBV5-1 and TRBJ2-3; 11 nucleotides match TRBD2. This CDR3 is built from 18 residues. Germline CDR1 is SGHRS and CDR2 is YFSETQ. Trimming removed 4 bases from V and 0 bases from J; junction bases left unmatched: 10. CDR3 nucleotides: TGCGCCAGCAGCCTTCGGCGACTAGCGGGGATGAGCACAGATACGCAGTATTTT. Protein: CASSLRRLAGMSTDTQYF.

V is TRBV19 and J is TRBJ1-2, with D tentatively TRBD1 (6 bases). Germline V gene data show CDR1 as LNHDA and CDR2 as SQIVND (reference sequence). CDR3 length: 13 amino acids. The V end was cut by 7 bases, the J end by 3 bases, with 12 bases between. The CDR3 is CASNTQGYYGYTF. Here the CDR3 DNA reads TGTGCCAGTAATACACAGGGCTACTATGGCTACACCTTC. Full variable domain (missing parts from reference TRBV19 and TRBJ1-2): DGGITQSPKYLFRKEGQNVTLSCEQNLNHDAMYWYRQDPGQGLRLIYYSQIVNDFQKGDIAEGYSVSREKKESFPLTVTSAQKNPTAFYLCASNTQGYYGYTFGSGTRLTVV.

This chain links TRBV2 with TRBJ1-1, with D possibly being TRBD1 (5 bases). The V gene lost 6 bases and the J gene lost 6 bases, with 20 bases spanning the gap. This CDR3 is built from 15 residues. Germline V gives CDR1 SNHLY, CDR2 FYNNEI. CDR3 sequence (DNA): TGTGCCAGCAGGAGGATGGAGGGGTTATTTGCTGAAGCTTTCTTT. Encoded protein: CASRRMEGLFAEAFF.

The chain is built from TRBV5-4 and TRBJ1-1, with D perhaps matching TRBD1 (6 bases). CDR3 length: 15 amino acids. Germline V lookup: CDR1 SGHNT, CDR2 YYREEE (reference sequence). V lost 4 bases and J 4 bases, leaving 17 bases between the germline ends. The CDR3 DNA reads as TGTGCCAGCAGCGTGAGCAGGGGCCAGGGCACTGAAGCTTTCTTT. Encoded protein: CASSVSRGQGTEAFF.

V gene TRBV28 combines with J gene TRBJ1-5; D is undetermined. CDR3 length equals 14 residues. CDR1 MDHEN and CDR2 SYDVKM come from the germline V gene. Trimming left V 5 bases short and J 1 base short, with 9 bases between. The CDR3 loop reads CASSPELSNQPQHF. The CDR3, as DNA: TGTGCCAGCAGTCCTGAACTAAGCAATCAGCCCCAGCATTTT. The variable domain in full, completed from reference TRBV28 and TRBJ1-5, reads DVKVTQSSRYLVKRTGEKVFLECVQDMDHENMFWYRQDPGLGLRLIYFSYDVKMKEKGDIPEGYSVSREKKERFSLILESASTNQTSMYLCASSPELSNQPQHFGDGTRLSIL.

The V and J genes are TRBV7-9 and TRBJ2-3; 8 positions match TRBD1. V was pared by 4 bases and J by 2 bases, with 11 bases of the junction left unmatched. The germline gives CDR1 SEHNR, CDR2 FQNEAQ (reference sequence). The CDR3 is 17 amino acids. CDR3 protein: CASSSISTGAFTDTQYF. CDR3 coding DNA: TGTGCCAGCAGCTCCATATCGACAGGGGCTTTCACAGATACGCAGTATTTT.

This chain connects TRBV7-3 to TRBJ1-1; TRBD1 aligns across 8 bases. Trimming removed 5 bases from V and 1 base from J; junction bases left unmatched: 3. Germline V gene data show CDR1 as SGHTA and CDR2 as FQGTGA. The CDR3 runs to 14 residues. CDR3: CASSGQGENTEAFF. Written as DNA, the CDR3 is TGTGCCAGCAGCGGACAGGGTGAGAACACTGAAGCTTTCTTT.

This clone has a handful of counts. The chain joins TRBV2 to TRBJ1-5; no clear D. Germline loops: CDR1 SNHLY, CDR2 FYNNEI. CDR3 length: 13 amino acids. V was cut by 3 bases and J by 6 bases, with 9 bases left in between. CDR3 loop: CASSEGGSQPQHF. The CDR3 DNA follows: TGTGCCAGCAGTGAGGGCGGGAGTCAGCCCCAGCATTTT.

V usage is TRBV7-2 and J usage is TRBJ2-1, with 7 positions matching TRBD1. V gave up 1 base and J gave up 5 bases; unmatched junction bases: 8. Germline CDR1 reads SGHTA; CDR2 reads FQGNSA. This CDR3 spans 16 amino acids. The CDR3 sequence: CASSLGRQGLNNEQFF. DNA for the CDR3: TGTGCCAGCAGCTTAGGCAGACAGGGTCTCAACAATGAGCAGTTCTTC.